A single sample is the source of the 2 T cell receptor beta chains below, sequenced in a study of T cell responses to AZD1222 COVID-19 vaccine. Assay: immunoSEQ multiplex PCR; the TCRdb copy retains only in-frame clones and omits some. The data contain 180,000 or so clones, 85% to 95% of them singletons. Source: peripheral blood, taken 28 days after the second dose of the MenACWY control vaccine. The receptors were sampled from an adult who received the MenACWY meningococcal vaccine as a control.

This clone was counted once. V usage is TRBV10-3 and J usage is TRBJ2-3; D tentatively fits TRBD1 or TRBD2 (5 bases each). Germline V lookup: CDR1 ENHRY, CDR2 SYGVKD. V dropped 0 bases and J dropped 10 bases, with 8 bases sitting between them. The CDR3 has 12 residues. The CDR3, as DNA: TGTGCCATCAGTGAGTCTGTGGGGGCGCAGTATTTT. This encodes CAISESVGAQYF.

The chain couples TRBV30 to TRBJ1-2, with 9 bases matching TRBD1. Germline CDR1 GTSNPN, CDR2 SVGIG (reference sequence). The CDR3 loop spans 14 amino acids. The ends lost 3 bases at V and 2 bases at J; junction bases unmatched: 4. CDR3 DNA: TGTGCCTGGAGGTTGGGACAGGGAAACTATGGCTACACCTTC. Protein: CAWRLGQGNYGYTF.